This is a list of T cell receptor beta chains from one sample in a study of T-cell reconstitution after alpha-beta-depleted transplantation in children. Each CDR3 protein gets one entry after TCRdb re-called the PCR reads with MiXCR. Seen here are 750,000 to 950,000 distinct CDR3 sequences, approximately 15% observed once, and the top ten hold 5%. Sequenced here: PBMCs, mostly from graft donor cells, sampled 360 days after TCRalphabeta/CD19-depleted stem cell transplant. The receptors shown here come from a male patient aged 10 to 17 who had a stem cell transplant for acute lymphoblastic leukemia, so the T cells may come from the graft donor. The CDR3 runs from the conserved cysteine through the conserved F or W. Fields, in order: J gene, V gene, D gene, clone size, CDR3 protein, CDR3 DNA. A D gene is named only where the DNA matches it firmly. Part of the rows lack a size; the others show once, few, many or a class for expanded clones.

>TRBJ2-1|TRBV14|TRBD1|many
CASSQDRTGYNEQFF
TGTGCCAGCAGCCAAGATCGGACAGGCTACAATGAGCAGTTCTTC
>TRBJ1-1|TRBV12-3/TRBV12-4|-|-
CASRGAPDPEAFF
TGTGCCAGCAGGGGGGCCCCAGACCCCGAAGCTTTCTTT
>TRBJ2-1|TRBV5-1|TRBD2|-
CASSLETSGRGWDEQFF
TGCGCCAGCAGCTTGGAGACTAGCGGGAGGGGTTGGGATGAGCAGTTCTTC
>TRBJ1-4|TRBV5-1|-|-
CASSLGVLLNEKLFF
TGCGCCAGCAGCTTGGGGGTGCTTTTAAATGAAAAACTGTTTTTT
>TRBJ2-5|TRBV5-1|-|many
CASSLDGTYETQYF
TGCGCCAGCAGCTTGGACGGGACATATGAGACCCAGTACTTC
>TRBJ2-5|TRBV9|TRBD2|-
CASSGTSGIQETQYF
TGTGCCAGCAGCGGGACTAGCGGAATACAAGAGACCCAGTACTTC
>TRBJ2-1|TRBV19|-|-
CASSWSGETEQFF
TGTGCCAGTAGTTGGTCCGGGGAGACAGAGCAGTTCTTC
>TRBJ2-2|TRBV10-3|-|many
CAIGTGNTGELFF
TGTGCCATAGGGACGGGAAACACCGGGGAGCTGTTTTTT
>TRBJ2-5|TRBV10-3|-|few
CAISDLWTAETQYF
TGTGCCATCAGTGATCTGTGGACAGCGGAGACCCAGTACTTC
>TRBJ1-3|TRBV28|-|-
CASRPRTPRNTIYF
TGTGCCAGCAGACCAAGGACTCCTAGAAACACCATATATTTT
>TRBJ1-2|TRBV10-1|TRBD1|-
CASSESRQGAVYGYTF
TGCGCCAGCAGTGAGTCTAGACAGGGTGCGGTCTATGGCTACACCTTC
>TRBJ2-7|TRBV5-1|TRBD2|few
CASSSRASGSYEQYF
TGCGCCAGCAGCTCCCGGGCTAGCGGCTCCTACGAGCAGTACTTC
>TRBJ2-1|TRBV20-1|-|-
CSARRDTSLEEQFF
TGCAGTGCTAGACGGGACACCTCCCTGGAAGAGCAGTTCTTC
>TRBJ2-7|TRBV9|TRBD2|many
CASSVTAGGPYEQYF
TGTGCCAGCAGCGTAACGGCGGGAGGGCCCTACGAGCAGTACTTC
>TRBJ2-3|TRBV7-9|-|few
CASSWRGKRTDTQYF
TGTGCCAGCAGCTGGCGGGGCAAACGCACAGATACGCAGTATTTT
>TRBJ2-7|TRBV11-2|-|many
CASVAGASYEQYF
TGTGCCAGCGTCGCGGGGGCCTCCTACGAGCAGTACTTC
>TRBJ2-7|TRBV4-1|-|-
CASSQESQAAYEQYF
TGCGCCAGCAGCCAAGAATCACAGGCTGCCTACGAGCAGTACTTC
>TRBJ2-1|TRBV3-1|TRBD2|-
CASSQEPSGSYYNEQFF
TGTGCCAGCAGCCAAGAGCCTAGCGGGTCCTATTACAATGAGCAGTTCTTC
>TRBJ2-5|TRBV29-1|-|many
CSDLDDGQETQYF
TGCAGCGACCTAGATGACGGACAAGAGACCCAGTACTTC
>TRBJ1-1|TRBV4-2|-|few
CASSQTGPGTEAFF
TGTGCCAGCAGCCAAACAGGGCCGGGCACTGAAGCTTTCTTT
>TRBJ2-1|TRBV4-1|-|many
CASSQRLNNEQFF
TGCGCCAGCAGCCAAAGGTTGAACAATGAGCAGTTCTTC
>TRBJ2-1|TRBV20-1|TRBD2|few
CSARSDPGTSVVSSYNEQFF
TGCAGTGCTAGATCCGACCCCGGGACTAGCGTTGTAAGCTCCTACAATGAGCAGTTCTTC
>TRBJ1-5|TRBV20-1|-|-
CSARDGGTGNQPQHF
TGCAGTGCTAGAGATGGGGGTACGGGCAATCAGCCCCAGCATTTT
>TRBJ2-7|TRBV6-2/TRBV6-3|-|few
CASSYGLDYEQYF
TGTGCCAGCAGTTACGGCCTAGACTACGAGCAGTACTTC
>TRBJ2-3|TRBV29-1|TRBD2|many
CTATGLAGEYAGSTDTQYF
TGCACCGCGACGGGACTAGCGGGAGAATATGCTGGGTCCACAGATACGCAGTATTTT
>TRBJ2-1|TRBV15|-|many
CATSRDGTHYREGNEQFF
TGTGCCACCAGCAGAGATGGGACGCACTACCGCGAGGGCAATGAGCAGTTCTTC
>TRBJ2-2|TRBV7-9|-|few
CAREGTVTGELFF
TGTGCCAGGGAGGGGACAGTAACCGGGGAGCTGTTTTTT
>TRBJ1-1|TRBV9|-|few
CASSVDQGGGTEAFF
TGTGCCAGCAGCGTAGATCAGGGAGGAGGCACTGAAGCTTTCTTT
>TRBJ2-5|TRBV9|-|few
CASSVDPLALQETQYF
TGTGCCAGCAGCGTAGATCCCCTAGCACTTCAAGAGACCCAGTACTTC
>TRBJ2-1|TRBV7-6|-|-
CASSSRVLNEQFF
TGTGCCAGCAGCTCTCGAGTCCTCAATGAGCAGTTCTTC
>TRBJ2-4|TRBV4-2|TRBD2|-
CASSQALAGEGGTKNIQYF
TGTGCCAGCAGCCAGGCACTAGCGGGAGAGGGGGGGACCAAAAACATTCAGTACTTC
>TRBJ2-5|TRBV20-1|TRBD2|few
CSARDRPQAGVGETQYF
TGCAGTGCTAGAGATCGACCCCAAGCGGGAGTTGGAGAGACCCAGTACTTC
>TRBJ2-7|TRBV24-1|TRBD1|few
CATSDGTGGYEQYF
TGTGCCACCAGTGATGGGACAGGGGGCTACGAGCAGTACTTC
>TRBJ2-1|TRBV5-1|TRBD1|many
CASSNGQGSYNEQFF
TGCGCCAGCAGCAACGGACAGGGCTCCTACAATGAGCAGTTCTTC
>TRBJ1-5|TRBV3-1|TRBD1|-
CASSQGTGDRPQHF
TGTGCCAGCAGCCAAGGGACAGGGGATCGGCCCCAGCATTTT
>TRBJ1-1|TRBV4-1|-|many
CASLPGPRIGNTEAFF
TGCGCCAGCCTGCCGGGACCGCGGATAGGGAACACTGAAGCTTTCTTT
>TRBJ2-1|TRBV5-1|-|many
CASSLGGSLDEQFF
TGCGCCAGCAGCTTGGGGGGGAGTTTGGATGAGCAGTTCTTC
>TRBJ2-2|TRBV5-6|TRBD1|-
CASSESYRGTGELFF
TGTGCCAGCAGCGAATCCTACAGGGGCACCGGGGAGCTGTTTTTT
>TRBJ2-6|TRBV5-1|TRBD1|-
CASSPRQGLKVLGANVLTF
TGCGCCAGCAGCCCCCGACAGGGTTTAAAGGTGCTGGGGGCCAACGTCCTGACTTTC
>TRBJ2-4|TRBV20-1|-|many
CSALGQSKNIQYF
TGCAGTGCCCTTGGACAGTCCAAAAACATTCAGTACTTC
>TRBJ1-1|TRBV6-2/TRBV6-3|-|many
CASSYSTRNTEAFF
TGTGCCAGCAGTTACTCGACTCGGAACACTGAAGCTTTCTTT
>TRBJ2-1|TRBV9|-|few
CASTPGAGLSYNELFF
TGTGCCAGCACCCCAGGGGCGGGTCTTTCCTACAATGAGCTGTTCTTC
>TRBJ2-1|TRBV4-1|-|-
CASSQVQRLYNEQFF
TGCGCCAGCAGCCAAGTTCAGCGCCTCTACAATGAGCAGTTCTTC
>TRBJ2-5|TRBV12-3/TRBV12-4|TRBD1|few
CASSPTGGWVTQYF
TGTGCCAGCAGTCCGACAGGGGGCTGGGTGACCCAGTACTTC
>TRBJ2-1|TRBV6-5|TRBD2|-
CASSYSGPAGATYNEQFF
TGTGCCAGCAGTTACTCGGGTCCAGCGGGAGCTACATACAATGAGCAGTTCTTC
>TRBJ2-1|TRBV12-3/TRBV12-4|TRBD1|few
CASSFGQGGPYNEQFF
TGTGCCAGCAGTTTCGGACAGGGGGGCCCCTACAATGAGCAGTTCTTC